Reported below is one T cell receptor (beta chain). Its antigen is not yet known. No much larger clone is present one base from it, and per-base qualities are unavailable. The protocol used for the library was the immunoSEQ multiplex PCR assay. TCRdb carries this immuneACCESS record with in-frame sequences only. Its versions omit some clonotypes, under half of them owing to an unresolved V gene in the studies checked, with the rest unexplained. This sample holds approximately 40,000 clones; 92% were observed only once. Clones ranked in the top ten supply approximately 0.36% of the sample. V has 4 bases trimmed and J has 4 bases trimmed; junction bases matching no gene number 6. Inclusive of the bounding cysteine and phenylalanine, the CDR3 is 14 residues long. Only CDR3 DNA remains: 42 bases, in frame from the first base. For CDR1 and CDR2, the germline V gene lists SGHRS and YFSETQ. This specimen belongs to a study of T cell changes during pregnancy in multiple sclerosis (dated by TCRdb to between 2017 and 2020). About the study as a whole: The study examined how the T cell repertoire changed over the course of pregnancy in women with multiple sclerosis.

The input for sequencing was CD4+ T cells from peripheral blood mononuclear cells, taken after pregnancy. The receptor chain draws on TRBV5-1 and TRBJ1-1; 8 central nucleotides agree with TRBD1. The receptor was isolated from a female donor in good health, enrolled as a control in a pregnancy study. For the CDR3, the sequence is CASSANDRGTEAFF. The sequence in DNA is TGCGCCAGCAGCGCTAACGACAGGGGCACTGAAGCTTTCTTT.